Listed here is a single T cell receptor (beta chain). This sample was taken from a study of shared clonotypes between healthy human individuals. Losses at the gene ends were 2 bases for V and 6 bases for J; bases not matched to a gene: 7. The CDR3 contains 15 residues. Germline V gene data show CDR1 as MDHEN and CDR2 as SYDVKM. Assay used: immunoSEQ multiplex PCR; TCRdb lists only in-frame clones, some missing. This sample yields some 1,400,000 clones, of which over 95% are seen a single time; about 1% belongs to the top ten. The receptor was derived from a man aged 25 to 40 in good health. Sequences were obtained from naive CD4+ T cells sorted from blood. Subset: CD45RA+ positively selected. The chain recombines TRBV28 with TRBJ1-5; 7 nucleotides line up with TRBD1. CDR3 protein: CASSLGPRGIQPQHF. The CDR3 bases are TGTGCCAGCAGTTTAGGCCCCAGGGGGATTCAGCCCCAGCATTTT. The complete variable domain, with remaining parts taken from reference TRBV28 and TRBJ1-5, reads DVKVTQSSRYLVKRTGEKVFLECVQDMDHENMFWYRQDPGLGLRLIYFSYDVKMKEKGDIPEGYSVSREKKERFSLILESASTNQTSMYLCASSLGPRGIQPQHFGDGTRLSIL.